This T cell receptor (beta chain) comes out of a study of blood T cell repertoires in COVID-19. For the study at large: The cDNA or gDNA used as material had been derived from T cells, B-cell-depleted T cells, or PBMCs.

Germline V gene sequence: CDR1 LGHDT, CDR2 YNNKEL (reference sequence). V shed 3 bases and J shed 0 bases, with 8 bases lying between them. The CDR3 contains 14 residues. Original analysis: How many nucleated cells were present was estimated from reference gene primer amplification. Sequencing used immunoSEQ multiplex PCR; TCRdb keeps in-frame clones, though not all of them. The DNA gave D and trimming, while V, J and clone size come from that table. The sample lists 260,000 or so clones; 84% were seen once. This chain connects TRBV3-1 (or the pseudogene TRBV3-2) to TRBJ1-1; D gene uncertain. The receptor was derived from a human donor in a cohort sampled during active COVID-19. Source material: peripheral blood. The CDR3 spells CASSQRRMNTEAFF. CDR3 in DNA: TGTGCCAGCAGCCAGCGGCGGATGAACACTGAAGCTTTCTTT.